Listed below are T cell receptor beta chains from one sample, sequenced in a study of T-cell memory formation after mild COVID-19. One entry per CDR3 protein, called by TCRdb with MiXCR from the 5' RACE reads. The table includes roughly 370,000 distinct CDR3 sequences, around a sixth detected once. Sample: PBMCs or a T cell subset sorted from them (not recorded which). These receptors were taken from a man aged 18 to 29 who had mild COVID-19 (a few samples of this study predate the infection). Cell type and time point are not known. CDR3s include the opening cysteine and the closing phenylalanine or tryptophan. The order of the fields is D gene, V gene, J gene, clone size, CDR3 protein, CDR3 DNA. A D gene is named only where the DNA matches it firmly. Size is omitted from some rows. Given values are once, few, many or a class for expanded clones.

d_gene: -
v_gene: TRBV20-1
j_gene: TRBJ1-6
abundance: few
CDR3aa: CSARFDQSSYNSPLHF
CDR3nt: TGCAGTGCTAGATTCGATCAGAGCTCCTATAATTCACCCCTCCACTTT

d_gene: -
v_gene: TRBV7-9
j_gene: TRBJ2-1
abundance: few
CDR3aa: CASSLGRHEQFF
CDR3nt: TGTGCCAGCAGCCTAGGTCGGCATGAGCAGTTCTTC

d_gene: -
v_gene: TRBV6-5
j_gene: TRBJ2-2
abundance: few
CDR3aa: CASSYSAANTGELFF
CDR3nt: TGTGCCAGCAGTTACTCGGCAGCGAACACCGGGGAGCTGTTTTTT

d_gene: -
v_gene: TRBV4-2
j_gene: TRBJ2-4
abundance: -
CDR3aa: CASSQDPRGSIAKNIQYF
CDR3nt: TGTGCCAGCAGCCAAGATCCTCGGGGGTCGATCGCCAAAAACATTCAGTACTTC

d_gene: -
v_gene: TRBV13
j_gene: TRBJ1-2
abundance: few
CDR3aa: CASSPRTVSNYGYTF
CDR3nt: TGTGCCAGCAGCCCGAGGACAGTTTCTAACTATGGCTACACCTTC

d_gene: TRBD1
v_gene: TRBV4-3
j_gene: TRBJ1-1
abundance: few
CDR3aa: CASRPVWGQGFSSNTEAFF
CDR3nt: TGCGCCAGCAGGCCAGTTTGGGGACAGGGGTTTTCGTCGAACACTGAAGCTTTCTTT

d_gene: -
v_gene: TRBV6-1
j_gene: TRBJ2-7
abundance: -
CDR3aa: CASRGWAEQYF
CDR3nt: TGTGCCAGCAGGGGATGGGCCGAGCAGTACTTC

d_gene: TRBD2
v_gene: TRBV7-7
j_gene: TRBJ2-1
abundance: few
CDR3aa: CASSPSPSGAYNEQFF
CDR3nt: TGTGCTAGCAGCCCGTCCCCTAGCGGGGCCTACAATGAGCAGTTCTTC

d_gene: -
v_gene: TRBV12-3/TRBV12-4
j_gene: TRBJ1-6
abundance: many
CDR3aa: CASTYLPGSGDSPLHF
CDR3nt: TGTGCCAGCACCTATCTTCCGGGCTCCGGGGATTCACCCCTCCACTTT

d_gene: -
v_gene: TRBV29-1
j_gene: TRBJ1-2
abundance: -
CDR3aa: CSVGVSDRYGYTF
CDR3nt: TGCAGCGTTGGAGTTTCAGATCGCTATGGCTACACCTTC

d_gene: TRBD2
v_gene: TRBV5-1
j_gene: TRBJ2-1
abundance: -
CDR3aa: CASTPGGVGEQFF
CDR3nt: TGCGCCAGCACCCCCGGGGGGGTAGGTGAGCAGTTCTTC

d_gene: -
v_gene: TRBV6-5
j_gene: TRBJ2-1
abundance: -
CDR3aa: CASSSPDFNNEQFF
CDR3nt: TGTGCCAGCAGTTCGCCGGACTTTAACAATGAGCAGTTCTTC

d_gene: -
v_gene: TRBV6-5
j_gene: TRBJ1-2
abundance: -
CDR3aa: CASGPKGNGYTF
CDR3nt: TGTGCCAGCGGTCCTAAGGGGAATGGCTACACCTTC

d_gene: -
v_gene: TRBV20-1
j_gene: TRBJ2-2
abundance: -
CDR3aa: CSANKAGGELFF
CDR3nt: TGCAGTGCTAATAAGGCGGGGGGGGAGCTGTTTTTT

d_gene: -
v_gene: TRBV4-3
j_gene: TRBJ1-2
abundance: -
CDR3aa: CASSHEPGPVVYGYTF
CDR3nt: TGCGCCAGCAGCCATGAACCTGGCCCCGTCGTCTATGGCTACACCTTC

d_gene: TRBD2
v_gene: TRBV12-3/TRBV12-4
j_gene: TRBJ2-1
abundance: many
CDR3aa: CASTLLGAGGQFF
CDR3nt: TGTGCCAGCACCCTCCTGGGGGCGGGGGGGCAGTTCTTC

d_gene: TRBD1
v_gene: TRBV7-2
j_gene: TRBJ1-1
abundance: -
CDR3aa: CASRGGRYTEAFF
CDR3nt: TGTGCCAGCAGAGGGGGCCGGTACACTGAAGCTTTCTTT

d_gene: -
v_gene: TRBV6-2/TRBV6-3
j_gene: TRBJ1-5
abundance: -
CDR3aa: CASSYGERQPQHF
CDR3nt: TGTGCCAGCAGTTACGGGGAGCGTCAGCCCCAGCATTTT

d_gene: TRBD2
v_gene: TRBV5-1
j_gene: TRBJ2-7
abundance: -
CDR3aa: CASSSGTSGGYEQYF
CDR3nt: TGCGCCAGCAGCTCCGGTACTAGCGGGGGATACGAGCAGTACTTC

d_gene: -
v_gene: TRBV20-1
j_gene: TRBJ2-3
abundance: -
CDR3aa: CSAIIVDTQYF
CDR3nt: TGCAGTGCTATAATCGTAGATACGCAGTATTTT

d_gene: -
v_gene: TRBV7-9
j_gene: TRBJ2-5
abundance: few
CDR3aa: CASSPLGWSVQETQYF
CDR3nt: TGTGCCAGCAGCCCCCTTGGATGGTCAGTTCAAGAGACCCAGTACTTC

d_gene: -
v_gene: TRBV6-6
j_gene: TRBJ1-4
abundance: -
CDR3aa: CASSQPHPREKLFF
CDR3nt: TGTGCCAGCAGTCAACCCCATCCTAGGGAAAAACTGTTTTTT

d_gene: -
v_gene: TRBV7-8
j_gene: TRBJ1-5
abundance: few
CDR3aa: CASSLVQGHQPQHF
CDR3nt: TGTGCCAGCAGCTTAGTCCAGGGGCACCAGCCCCAGCATTTT

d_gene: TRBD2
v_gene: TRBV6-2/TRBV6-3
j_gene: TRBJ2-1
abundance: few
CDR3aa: CASSGVTSGGAVNEQFF
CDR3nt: TGTGCCAGCAGTGGTGTGACTAGCGGGGGGGCCGTCAATGAGCAGTTCTTC

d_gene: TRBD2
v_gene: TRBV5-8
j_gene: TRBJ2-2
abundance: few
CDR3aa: CASSFMRAASGDTGELFF
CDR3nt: TGTGCCAGCAGCTTTATGAGGGCGGCTAGCGGGGACACCGGGGAGCTGTTTTTT

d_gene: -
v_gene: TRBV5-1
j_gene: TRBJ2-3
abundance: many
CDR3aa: CASSLVASGTDTQYF
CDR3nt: TGCGCCAGCAGCTTGGTTGCTAGCGGCACAGATACGCAGTATTTT

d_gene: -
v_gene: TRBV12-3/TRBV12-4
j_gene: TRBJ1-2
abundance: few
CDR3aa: CASSLEGIIGGYTF
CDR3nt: TGTGCCAGCAGTTTAGAAGGGATCATCGGGGGCTACACCTTC

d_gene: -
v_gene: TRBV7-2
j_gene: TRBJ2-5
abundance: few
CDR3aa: CASSRDISWTQYF
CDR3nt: TGTGCCAGCAGCCGGGACATCAGTTGGACCCAGTACTTC

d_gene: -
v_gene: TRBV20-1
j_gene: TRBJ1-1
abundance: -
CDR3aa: CSAPRRATEAFF
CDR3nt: TGCAGTGCCCCACGGCGGGCCACTGAAGCTTTCTTT

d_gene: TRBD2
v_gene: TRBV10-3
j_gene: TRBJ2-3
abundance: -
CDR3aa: CAIAGTSGATDTQYF
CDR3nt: TGTGCCATCGCAGGGACTAGCGGGGCCACAGATACGCAGTATTTT

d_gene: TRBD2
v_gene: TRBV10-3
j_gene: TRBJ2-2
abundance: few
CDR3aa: CAISAPTSGGADGELFF
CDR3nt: TGTGCCATCAGTGCCCCGACTAGCGGGGGGGCCGACGGGGAGCTGTTTTTT

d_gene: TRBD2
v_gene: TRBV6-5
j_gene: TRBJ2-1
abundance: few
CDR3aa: CASRRGDEQFF
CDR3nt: TGTGCCAGCAGGCGGGGGGATGAGCAGTTCTTC

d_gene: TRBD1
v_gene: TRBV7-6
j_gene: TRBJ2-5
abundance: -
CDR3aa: CASSRGGQGPAGQYF
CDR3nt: TGTGCCAGCAGCAGGGGGGGACAGGGGCCAGCGGGCCAGTACTTC

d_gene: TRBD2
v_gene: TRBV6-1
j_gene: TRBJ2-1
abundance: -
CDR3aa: CASSGLAGYNEQFF
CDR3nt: TGTGCCAGCAGTGGACTAGCGGGGTACAATGAGCAGTTCTTC

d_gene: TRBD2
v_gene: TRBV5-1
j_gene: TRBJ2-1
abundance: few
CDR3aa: CASSLEPSGRLNEQFF
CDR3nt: TGCGCCAGCAGCTTGGAGCCTAGCGGGAGGCTGAATGAGCAGTTCTTC

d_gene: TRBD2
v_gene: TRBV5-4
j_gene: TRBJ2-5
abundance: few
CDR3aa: CASSPLAGSGQETQYF
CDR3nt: TGTGCCAGCAGCCCACTAGCGGGGTCGGGTCAAGAGACCCAGTACTTC

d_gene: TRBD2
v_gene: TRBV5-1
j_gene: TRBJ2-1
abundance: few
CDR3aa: CASSSGLAIGNEQFF
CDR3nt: TGCGCCAGCAGCTCGGGACTAGCGATTGGCAATGAGCAGTTCTTC

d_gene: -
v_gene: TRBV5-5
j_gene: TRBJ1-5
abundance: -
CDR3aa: CASSLSGGTVMPQHF
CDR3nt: TGTGCCAGCAGCTTGAGTGGGGGTACGGTGATGCCCCAGCATTTT

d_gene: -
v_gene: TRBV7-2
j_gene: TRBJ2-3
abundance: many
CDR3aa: CASSSGAGASTYTQYF
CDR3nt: TGTGCCAGCAGCTCCGGGGCGGGGGCTAGCACATATACGCAGTATTTT

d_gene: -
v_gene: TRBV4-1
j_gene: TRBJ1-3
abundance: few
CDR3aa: CASSQRTAGNTIYF
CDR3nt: TGCGCCAGCAGCCAAAGGACAGCTGGAAACACCATATATTTT

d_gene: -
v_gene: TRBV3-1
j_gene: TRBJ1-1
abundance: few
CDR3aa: CASSRRPFTGTEAFF
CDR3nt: TGTGCCAGCAGCCGTCGACCCTTTACAGGAACTGAAGCTTTCTTT

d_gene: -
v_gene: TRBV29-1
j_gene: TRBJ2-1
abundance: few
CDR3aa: CSAGVGFPYNEQFF
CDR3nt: TGCAGCGCCGGGGTGGGGTTTCCCTACAATGAGCAGTTCTTC

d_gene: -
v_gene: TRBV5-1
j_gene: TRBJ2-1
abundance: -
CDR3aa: CASSLEGPHEQFF
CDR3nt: TGCGCCAGCAGCTTGGAAGGGCCCCATGAGCAGTTCTTC

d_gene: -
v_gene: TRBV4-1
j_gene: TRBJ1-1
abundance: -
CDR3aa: CASSQDMWGMNTEAFF
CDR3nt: TGCGCCAGCAGCCAAGATATGTGGGGAATGAACACTGAAGCTTTCTTT

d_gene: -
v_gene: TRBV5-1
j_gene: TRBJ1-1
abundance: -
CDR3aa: CASSFGGILNTEAFF
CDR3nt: TGCGCCAGCAGCTTCGGGGGTATTTTGAACACTGAAGCTTTCTTT

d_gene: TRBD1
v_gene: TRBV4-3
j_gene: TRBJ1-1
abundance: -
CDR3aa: CASSRLGQGNTEAFF
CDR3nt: TGCGCCAGCAGCCGATTGGGACAGGGGAACACTGAAGCTTTCTTT

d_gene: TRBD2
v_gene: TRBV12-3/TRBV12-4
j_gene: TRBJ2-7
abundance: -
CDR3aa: CASNRGGLEQYF
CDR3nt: TGTGCCAGCAACCGGGGGGGCCTTGAGCAGTACTTC

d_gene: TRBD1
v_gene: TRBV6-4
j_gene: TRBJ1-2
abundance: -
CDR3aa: CASSPTGTAGYTF
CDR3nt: TGTGCCAGCAGCCCGACCGGGACAGCGGGCTACACCTTC

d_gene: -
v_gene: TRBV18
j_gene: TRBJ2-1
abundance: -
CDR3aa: CASSPLRDLSYNEQFF
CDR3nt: TGTGCCAGCTCACCACTCCGGGACCTCTCCTACAATGAGCAGTTCTTC

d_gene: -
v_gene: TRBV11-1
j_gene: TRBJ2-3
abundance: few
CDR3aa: CASSRLGQGGHTDTQYF
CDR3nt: TGTGCCAGCAGCCGTTTGGGGCAGGGGGGACACACAGATACGCAGTATTTT

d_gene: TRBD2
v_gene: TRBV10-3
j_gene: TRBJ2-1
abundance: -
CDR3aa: CAISDPTIILAGVGNEQFF
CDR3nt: TGTGCCATCAGTGACCCTACGATAATACTAGCGGGAGTCGGCAATGAGCAGTTCTTC

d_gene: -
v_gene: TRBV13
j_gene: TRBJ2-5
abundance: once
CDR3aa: CASSPLSEGAGETQYF
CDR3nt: TGTGCCAGCAGCCCCCTGTCGGAGGGTGCGGGGGAGACCCAGTACTTC

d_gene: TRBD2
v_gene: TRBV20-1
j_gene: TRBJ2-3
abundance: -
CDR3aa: CSARAGSTDTQYF
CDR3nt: TGCAGTGCTCGAGCGGGGAGCACAGATACGCAGTATTTT